These 31 T cell receptor beta chains were all obtained from the same sample, sequenced in a study of T cell repertoires in cytomegalovirus infection. TCRdb reprocessed the reads via MiXCR and lists one record per CDR3 protein. The sample lists about 180,000 distinct CDR3 sequences, under 15% occurring once. The sample consisted of PBMCs. The source is a human donor in good health (CMV status not recorded). Some clones in this sample may be carry-over from other donors' samples.

The V call is TRBV2, the J call TRBJ1-4, with D unclear. The germline gives CDR1 SNHLY, CDR2 FYNNEI. This CDR3 has 12 amino acids. Deletions cut 6 bases from V and 5 bases from J, with 7 bases between. The CDR3: CASRPQNEKLFF. DNA for the CDR3: TGTGCCAGCAGACCCCAGAATGAAAAACTGTTTTTT. The full variable domain, in which reference TRBV2 and TRBJ1-4 provide the parts outside the CDR3, is EPEVTQTPSHQVTQMGQEVILRCVPISNHLYFYWYRQILGQKVEFLVSFYNNEISEKSEIFDDQFSVERPDGSNFTLKIRSTKLEDSAMYFCASRPQNEKLFFGSGTQLSVL.

This clonotype was counted only a few times. The rearrangement joins TRBV29-1 to TRBJ2-7; tentatively, D is TRBD1 (5 bases). Germline lookup yields CDR1 SQVTM and CDR2 ANQGSEA. CDR3 length: 13 residues. The V end was cut by 7 bases, the J end by 3 bases, with 16 bases between. The chain's CDR3 is CSAALGRGYEQYF. For the CDR3, the DNA is TGCAGCGCCGCTCTTGGTAGGGGCTACGAGCAGTACTTC.

This clonotype showed up many times. V usage is TRBV7-8 and J usage is TRBJ1-1, with TRBD1 identical over 8 bases. This CDR3 is 19 amino acids long. Germline loops: CDR1 SGHVS, CDR2 FQNEAQ. Trimming removed 0 bases from V and 3 bases from J; junction bases left unmatched: 15. The CDR3 nucleotides read TGTGCCAGCAGCTTAGCTGGGTGGAGGACAGGGTTAGGGTACACTGAAGCTTTCTTT. The encoded protein is CASSLAGWRTGLGYTEAFF.

There are a few counts of this clonotype. The gene calls are TRBV29-1 and TRBJ2-3; 12 bases match TRBD2. The V segment lost 6 bases and the J segment 10 bases; nucleotides outside the gene matches: 14. The CDR3 has 15 amino acids. Germline CDR1 is SQVTM and CDR2 is ANQGSEA. This CDR3 is CSVPLRTSGDSAQYF. The DNA of the CDR3 is TGCAGCGTACCCCTTCGGACTAGCGGGGACTCGGCGCAGTATTTT.

This clonotype was counted at least ten times. The chain recombines TRBV7-2 with TRBJ2-2, with D possibly being TRBD1 or TRBD2 (5 bases each). In germline, CDR1 is SGHTA, CDR2 FQGNSA. The CDR3 has 14 amino acids. With 6 bases removed from V and 3 bases from J, the gap between germline ends came to 11 bases. CDR3 sequence: CASRKGPDTGELFF. The DNA for the CDR3 is TGTGCCAGCAGAAAGGGACCAGACACCGGGGAGCTGTTTTTT. Drawing the rest from reference TRBV7-2 and TRBJ2-2, the complete variable domain is GAGVSQSPSNKVTEKGKDVELRCDPISGHTALYWYRQSLGQGLEFLIYFQGNSAPDKSGLPSDRFSAERTGGSVSTLTIQRTQQEDSAVYLCASRKGPDTGELFFGEGSRLTVL.

This clonotype was found a few times. The genes are TRBV20-1 and TRBJ2-5; 10 bases match TRBD2. Germline CDR1 DFQATT, CDR2 SNEGSKA (reference sequence). The CDR3 length is 13 residues. Germline trimming cut 3 bases from V and 5 bases from J; bases unmatched to any gene: 3. The CDR3 region is CSASSGRRETQYF. CDR3 sequence (DNA): TGCAGTGCTAGTAGCGGGAGGAGGGAGACCCAGTACTTC.

This clonotype was recorded at least ten times. The CDR3 loop reads CASSSPVEGTDTQYF. CDR3 DNA sequence: TGTGCCAGCAGCTCCCCGGTGGAGGGAACAGATACGCAGTATTTT. The rearrangement links TRBV7-2 to TRBJ2-3; possible D gene TRBD2, 6 bases. V was shortened by 4 bases and J by 3 bases, with 14 bases between the two germline ends. Germline assignment: CDR1 SGHTA and CDR2 FQGNSA. The CDR3 has 15 amino acids.

The V gene is TRBV5-1, the J gene TRBJ1-1, with D maybe TRBD1 (5 bases). In germline, CDR1 is SGHRS, CDR2 YFSETQ. V was cut by 1 base and J by 4 bases, with 11 bases left in between. The CDR3 has 14 residues. The CDR3 protein is CASSLRAGSTEAFF. The CDR3 DNA reads TGCGCCAGCAGCTTGAGGGCAGGGAGCACTGAAGCTTTCTTT.

In this sample, this clonotype turned up many times. The chain uses TRBV7-2 and TRBJ2-2; D remains ambiguous. The CDR3 runs 13 residues. V was shortened by 3 bases and J by 8 bases, with 10 bases between the two germline ends. Germline V gene data show CDR1 as SGHTA and CDR2 as FQGNSA. DNA for the CDR3: TGTGCCAGCAGCTTCCTAACCAAGGGGGAGCTGTTTTTT. Its protein is CASSFLTKGELFF.

V usage is TRBV10-1 and J usage is TRBJ1-2; 7 nucleotides line up with TRBD1. Germline trimming cut 4 bases from V and 5 bases from J; bases unmatched to any gene: 13. Germline V lookup: CDR1 WNHNN, CDR2 SYGVQD (reference sequence). The CDR3 extends over 16 amino acids. The CDR3 is CASSGLAGGPKYGYTF. CDR3 nucleotide sequence: TGCGCCAGCAGTGGATTGGCAGGGGGGCCGAAATATGGCTACACCTTC.

This clonotype has at least ten counts. The genes are TRBV6-1 and TRBJ2-5; D gene uncertain. This CDR3 is 16 amino acids long. Per germline, CDR1 MNHNS and CDR2 SASEGT. V shed 1 base and J shed 4 bases, with 16 bases lying between them. The CDR3 DNA is TGTGCCAGCAGTGAAGTCCTTTTTAGAGAGTTAGAGACCCAGTACTTC. It is translated as CASSEVLFRELETQYF.

This rearrangement joins TRBV7-9 to TRBJ1-1, with D uncertain. V was clipped by 5 bases and J by 0 bases, with 13 bases between them. CDR3 length: 15 amino acids. Germline CDR1 is SEHNR and CDR2 is FQNEAQ (reference sequence). The CDR3 spells CASSTPDGLNTEAFF. The CDR3 coding sequence is TGTGCCAGCAGCACACCAGACGGGTTGAACACTGAAGCTTTCTTT.

This clonotype appeared many times. The chain couples TRBV7-2 to TRBJ2-3; no reliable D call. Trimming took 5 bases from V and 5 from J, leaving 5 bases between them. The germline V gene has CDR1 SGHTA and CDR2 FQGNSA. This CDR3 has 11 amino acids. CDR3 in DNA: TGTGCCAGCAGCCCTCAAGATACGCAGTATTTT. Its protein is CASSPQDTQYF.

The chain uses TRBV27 and TRBJ2-7; D possibly uses TRBD1 or TRBD2 (6 bases each). CDR3 length equals 14 residues. V dropped 5 bases and J dropped 3 bases, with 14 bases sitting between them. The germline gives CDR1 MNHEY, CDR2 SMNVEV (reference sequence). The CDR3 loop reads CASSPRQDYYEQYF. The CDR3 DNA reads TGTGCCAGCAGTCCCCGACAGGACTACTACGAGCAGTACTTC.

The V and J genes are TRBV28 and TRBJ1-2; 11 nucleotides line up with TRBD1. The CDR3 runs to 14 residues. Per the germline V gene, CDR1 is MDHEN and CDR2 is SYDVKM. The V and J ends lost 11 bases and 4 bases, in that order; junction bases with no gene match: 9. The DNA of the CDR3 is TGTGCCGCGAAGGGGGGGACAGGGGGCTATGGCTACACCTTC. Residues: CAAKGGTGGYGYTF.

This chain links TRBV12-3 or TRBV12-4 with TRBJ2-5; weak D call: TRBD1 (6 bases). The V end lost 3 bases, the J end lost 9 bases, and 17 bases lay between the germline ends. CDR3 length equals 14 residues. The CDR3 sequence is CASSLGNPGESQYF. The DNA of the CDR3 is TGTGCCAGCAGTTTGGGAAATCCAGGGGAGTCCCAGTACTTC.

The V and J genes are TRBV10-3 and TRBJ2-1; 10 nucleotides line up with TRBD2. J gave up 6 bases and V 6 bases, and 8 bases lay outside the gene matches. CDR3 length: 15 amino acids. Germline V gives CDR1 ENHRY, CDR2 SYGVKD. Here the CDR3 reads CAIRASGSGVNEQFF. CDR3 coding DNA: TGTGCCATCAGGGCTAGCGGGAGTGGGGTCAATGAGCAGTTCTTC.

This clonotype showed up just a few times. V and J are TRBV29-1 and TRBJ2-1; perhaps TRBD2 as D (6 bases). The CDR3 is made up of 14 amino acids. Germline-derived CDR1 and CDR2 are SQVTM and ANQGSEA. The V end lost 6 bases, the J end lost 0 bases, and 12 bases lay between the germline ends. The CDR3 region is CSVSSGSSYNEQFF. CDR3 DNA sequence: TGCAGCGTGAGTAGCGGTAGCTCCTACAATGAGCAGTTCTTC.

The table lists this clonotype with a few counts. The CDR3 sequence: CASSSHSPQGNQPQHF. The CDR3 DNA sequence: TGTGCCAGCAGCTCCCATAGCCCACAGGGGAATCAGCCCCAGCATTTT. The chain links TRBV7-9 to TRBJ1-5, with 7 bases identical to TRBD1. CDR3 length equals 16 residues. The V and J ends lost 4 bases and 4 bases, in that order; junction bases with no gene match: 10. Germline CDR1 and CDR2: SEHNR and FQNEAQ (reference sequence).

This clonotype was recorded at least ten times. The CDR3 sequence is CASSAPGRKSSGNTIYF. The CDR3 DNA reads TGTGCCAGCAGCGCTCCGGGACGCAAGAGCTCTGGAAACACCATATATTTT. This sequence joins TRBV11-2 and TRBJ1-3; tentative D call: TRBD1 (5 bases). Trimming removed 5 bases from V and 0 bases from J, with 17 bases in between. Germline V lookup: CDR1 SGHAT, CDR2 FQNNGV. The CDR3 totals 17 residues.

In regard to this clonotype: Since a much larger clone is just one base distant, this may be a read error. The chain recombines TRBV7-6 with TRBJ1-5, with TRBD1 matching 8 bases. Per germline, CDR1 SGHVS and CDR2 FNYEAQ. The CDR3 runs 15 residues. In DNA form, the CDR3 reads TGTACCAGCAGTTCACAGGGGGAAAGCAATCAGCCCCAGCATTTT. It specifies CTSSSQGESNQPQHF.

This rearrangement joins TRBV4-2 to TRBJ1-1; no clear D. The CDR3 is 19 amino acids. CDR1 and CDR2 (germline): LGHNA, YNFKEQ. V was clipped by 0 bases and J by 1 base, with 21 bases between them. CDR3 amino acids: CASSQDRGRTRERNTEAFF. The CDR3 DNA sequence: TGTGCCAGCAGCCAAGATCGAGGGCGAACACGGGAGAGGAACACTGAAGCTTTCTTT.

Only one count was recorded for this clonotype. A much more abundant neighbour one base away suggests this may be a read error. V and J are TRBV12-3 or TRBV12-4 and TRBJ1-1, with D unclear. This CDR3 contains 17 residues. The V end was cut by 3 bases, the J end by 2 bases, with 19 bases between. CDR3 protein: CASSFDRWAQSNTEAFF. For the CDR3, the DNA is TGTGCCAGCAGTTTTGATAGATGGGCACAATCCAACACTGAAGCTTTCTTT.

There are many counts of this clonotype. This chain joins TRBV12-3 or TRBV12-4 and TRBJ1-1; tentative D call: TRBD1 (5 bases). The CDR3 extends over 14 amino acids. The V gene lost 1 base and the J gene lost 6 bases, with 12 bases spanning the gap. The CDR3 DNA is TGTGCCAGCAGTTTAGGGGGCTCAATTGCTGAAGCTTTCTTT. Its translation: CASSLGGSIAEAFF.

The gene calls are TRBV4-3 and TRBJ2-1, with 9 bases matching TRBD2. This CDR3 is built from 17 residues. The J segment lost 6 bases and the V segment lost 1 base, leaving 10 bases of the junction unmatched. Germline V gives CDR1 LGHNA, CDR2 YSLEER. The CDR3, as DNA: TGCGCCAGCAGCCAAGGAGTGGCGGGAGGGCTCGGCAATGAGCAGTTCTTC. This sequence encodes CASSQGVAGGLGNEQFF.

The rearrangement links TRBV28 to TRBJ1-1; D perhaps matches TRBD1 (5 bases). V was pared by 1 base and J by 4 bases, with 13 bases between. The V gene's germline CDR1 is MDHEN and CDR2 SYDVKM. There are 15 residues in the CDR3. The CDR3 bases are TGTGCCAGCAGTTTATATAGGGGAATGGGCACTGAAGCTTTCTTT. It translates to CASSLYRGMGTEAFF.

This clonotype has a handful of counts. This chain uses TRBV20-1 with TRBJ2-7, with D possibly being TRBD1 (7 bases). This CDR3 comprises 15 residues. V was pared by 6 bases and J by 0 bases, with 18 bases between. The V gene's germline CDR1 is DFQATT and CDR2 SNEGSKA (reference sequence). The CDR3: CSAPTQGGSSYEQYF. The CDR3 nucleotides read TGCAGTGCCCCAACCCAGGGGGGTAGCTCCTACGAGCAGTACTTC.

The sample holds a few counts of this clonotype. The rearrangement joins TRBV29-1 to TRBJ2-3; D not certain. V gave up 2 bases and J gave up 0 bases, with 3 bases separating them. CDR3 size: 12 residues. Germline-derived CDR1 and CDR2 are SQVTM and ANQGSEA. In nucleotides, the CDR3 is TGCAGCGTTGAATATAGCACAGATACGCAGTATTTT. Encoded protein: CSVEYSTDTQYF.

This clonotype was seen repeatedly, ten times or more. This chain connects TRBV7-8 to TRBJ2-7; D gene uncertain. The germline gives CDR1 SGHVS, CDR2 FQNEAQ. CDR3 size: 11 residues. V was shortened by 3 bases and J by 7 bases, with 7 bases between the two germline ends. CDR3: CASSLNWEQYF. CDR3 DNA sequence: TGTGCCAGCAGCTTGAACTGGGAGCAGTACTTC.

The chain recombines TRBV2 with TRBJ2-7; D perhaps matches TRBD2 (6 bases). Trimming took 4 bases from V and 4 from J, leaving 8 bases between them. Looked up from germline, CDR1 is SNHLY and CDR2 is FYNNEI. The CDR3 spans 12 residues. The DNA for the CDR3 is TGTGCCAGCAGTGGGGGACTTTACGAGCAGTACTTC. Its translation: CASSGGLYEQYF.

There are many counts of this clonotype. J is TRBJ2-7 and V is TRBV20-1; the match to TRBD1 covers 8 bases. After removal of 0 bases from V and 1 base from J, the junction contained 2 bases not matched to a gene. Germline CDR1 DFQATT, CDR2 SNEGSKA (reference sequence). The CDR3 is 14 amino acids. The CDR3 region is CSARDGQGSYEQYF. In DNA form, the CDR3 reads TGCAGTGCTAGAGACGGACAGGGATCCTACGAGCAGTACTTC.